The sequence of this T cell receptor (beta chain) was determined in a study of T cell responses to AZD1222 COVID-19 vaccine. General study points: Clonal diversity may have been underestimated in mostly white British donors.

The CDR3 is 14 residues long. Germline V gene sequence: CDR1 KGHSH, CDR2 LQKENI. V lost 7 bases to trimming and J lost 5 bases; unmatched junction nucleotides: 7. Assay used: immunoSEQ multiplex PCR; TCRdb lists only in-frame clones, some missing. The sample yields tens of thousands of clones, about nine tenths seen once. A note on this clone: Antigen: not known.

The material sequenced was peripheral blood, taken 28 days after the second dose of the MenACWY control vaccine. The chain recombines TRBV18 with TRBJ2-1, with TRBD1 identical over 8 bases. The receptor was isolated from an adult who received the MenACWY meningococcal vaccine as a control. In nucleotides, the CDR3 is TGTGCCAGCTACAACGGACAGGGTAACAATGAGCAGTTCTTC. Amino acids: CASYNGQGNNEQFF. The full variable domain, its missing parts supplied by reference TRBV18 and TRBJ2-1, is NAGVMQNPRHLVRRRGQEARLRCSPMKGHSHVYWYRQLPEEGLKFMVYLQKENIIDESGMPKERFSAEFPKEGPSILRIQQVVRGDSAAYFCASYNGQGNNEQFFGPGTRLTVL.